One and the same sample provided the 29 T cell receptor beta chains below, sequenced in a study. TCRdb processed the 5' RACE reads anew with MiXCR; each CDR3 protein has one entry. Among about 46,000 distinct CDR3 sequences, around 26% were seen once, and the ten largest hold around 1.9%. Input material: naive CD4+ T cells sorted from blood. Sample subset: naive CD4+ T cells, CD4+CD45RA+CD25-. The receptor source for this set is a female donor with breast cancer.

This chain connects TRBV10-3 to TRBJ2-3, with TRBD2 matching 9 bases. Germline lookup yields CDR1 ENHRY and CDR2 SYGVKD. After removal of 4 bases from V and 2 bases from J, the junction contained 4 bases not matched to a gene. The CDR3 has 15 residues. CDR3 nucleotides: TGTGCCATCAGTGGAGCTAGCGGGGCCACAGATACGCAGTATTTT. Translation gives CAISGASGATDTQYF.

This clonotype has a handful of counts. J is TRBJ1-1 and V is TRBV3-1, with TRBD1 as a possible D gene (6 bases). CDR1 LGHDT and CDR2 YNNKEL come from the germline V gene (reference sequence). The CDR3 covers 11 residues. Trimming left V 4 bases short and J 11 bases short, with 11 bases between. The CDR3, as DNA: TGTGCCAGCAGCCGTGGGAGGGGGGCTTTCTTT. This translates into CASSRGRGAFF. Complete variable domain (other parts from reference TRBV3-1 and TRBJ1-1): DTAVSQTPKYLVTQMGNDKSIKCEQNLGHDTMYWYKQDSKKFLKIMFSYNNKELIINETVPNRFSPKSPDKAHLNLHINSLELGDSAVYFCASSRGRGAFFGQGTRLTVV.

This clonotype turned up a few times. The V call is TRBV20-1, the J call TRBJ1-1; 7 bases are a match to TRBD1. Germline values: CDR1 DFQATT, CDR2 SNEGSKA (reference sequence). V lost 6 bases to trimming and J lost 2 bases; unmatched junction nucleotides: 12. The CDR3 is 15 residues long. CDR3 nucleotide sequence: TGCAGTGCGCTAGGGACAGCCCCTCTAAACACTGAAGCTTTCTTT. Its protein product is CSALGTAPLNTEAFF.

The chain uses TRBV6-2 or TRBV6-3 and TRBJ1-6; the D is unclear. Germline-derived CDR1 and CDR2 are MNHEY and SVGEGT. The CDR3 runs to 12 residues. V lost 0 bases to trimming and J lost 10 bases, with 4 bases between them. CDR3 in amino acids: CASSYSGSPLHF. As DNA, the CDR3 is TGTGCCAGCAGTTACTCGGGATCACCCCTCCACTTT.

The chain recombines TRBV6-2 or TRBV6-3 with TRBJ2-2; D unresolved. The CDR3 spans 15 residues. The ends were cut back, 5 bases at V and 1 base at J, with 11 bases in the middle. The germline CDR1 and CDR2 sequences are MNHEY and SVGEGT. CDR3 DNA: TGTGCCAGCAGTAGTCAGGATTTGAACACCGGGGAGCTGTTTTTT. It specifies CASSSQDLNTGELFF.

V is TRBV3-1 and J is TRBJ2-2, with TRBD2 as a possible D gene (5 bases). Trimming left V 4 bases short and J 0 bases short, with 6 bases between. The germline CDR1 and CDR2 sequences are LGHDT and YNNKEL (reference sequence). The CDR3 totals 14 residues. CDR3 amino acids: CASSRGSNTGELFF. CDR3 bases: TGTGCCAGCAGCCGAGGGTCGAACACCGGGGAGCTGTTTTTT.

The rearrangement links TRBV4-2 to TRBJ2-1, with D possibly called TRBD1 or TRBD2 (5 bases each). This CDR3 spans 15 amino acids. The germline V gene encodes CDR1 LGHNA and CDR2 YNFKEQ. With 5 bases removed from V and 10 bases from J, the gap between germline ends came to 21 bases. CDR3: CASSNGILLEGEQFF. In DNA form, the CDR3 reads TGTGCCAGCAGCAACGGGATCCTCTTAGAGGGGGAGCAGTTCTTC.

There are a few counts of this clonotype. The rearrangement links TRBV7-2 to TRBJ2-3; D is unclear. This CDR3 has 13 residues. V was cut by 7 bases and J by 0 bases, with 8 bases left in between. Germline values: CDR1 SGHTA, CDR2 FQGNSA. CDR3 region: CASNSLSTDTQYF. The CDR3 bases are TGTGCCAGCAACAGCTTAAGCACAGATACGCAGTATTTT. Variable domain in full (rest from reference TRBV7-2 and TRBJ2-3): GAGVSQSPSNKVTEKGKDVELRCDPISGHTALYWYRQSLGQGLEFLIYFQGNSAPDKSGLPSDRFSAERTGGSVSTLTIQRTQQEDSAVYLCASNSLSTDTQYFGPGTRLTVL.

The rearrangement links TRBV12-3 or TRBV12-4 to TRBJ1-3; D gene unclear. The CDR3 is 12 residues long. V dropped 5 bases and J dropped 4 bases, with 6 bases sitting between them. The DNA of the CDR3 is TGTGCCAGCAGTCTACAGGGAAACACCATATATTTT. Amino acid sequence: CASSLQGNTIYF.

The chain links TRBV7-2 to TRBJ1-6; D gene uncertain. The CDR3 covers 12 residues. V lost 5 bases and J 2 bases, leaving 1 base between the germline ends. The V gene's germline CDR1 is SGHTA and CDR2 FQGNSA. The DNA of the CDR3 is TGTGCCAGCAGCGCCTATAATTCACCCCTCCACTTT. This sequence encodes CASSAYNSPLHF.

The chain employs TRBV10-3 and TRBJ2-7; D perhaps matches TRBD2 (6 bases). Germline-derived CDR1 and CDR2 are ENHRY and SYGVKD. The CDR3 contains 12 residues. Trimming stripped 9 bases from V and 7 bases from J, with 16 bases between. CDR3 residues: CAIGTYKGEQYF. The CDR3 DNA follows: TGTGCCATAGGGACTTACAAGGGGGAGCAGTACTTC.

This clonotype was seen repeatedly, ten times or more. The chain is built from TRBV20-1 and TRBJ2-3, with 8 bases fitting TRBD2. The germline gives CDR1 DFQATT, CDR2 SNEGSKA (reference sequence). The junction had 7 bases not matched to a gene; V was cut back by 6 bases and J by 2 bases. This CDR3 is built from 14 residues. DNA of the CDR3: TGCAGTGCCAATTTAGCGGGGACCACAGATACGCAGTATTTT. Protein: CSANLAGTTDTQYF.

The chain has TRBV6-5 and TRBJ1-2, with 8 nucleotides matching TRBD1. Germline-derived CDR1 and CDR2 are MNHEY and SVGAGI. The V segment lost 0 bases and the J segment 3 bases; nucleotides outside the gene matches: 18. The CDR3 consists of 20 residues. This CDR3 is CASSYSLVSRRHRGYYGYTF. The CDR3 region has the DNA TGTGCCAGCAGTTACTCCCTAGTATCTAGGAGGCACAGGGGGTACTATGGCTACACCTTC.

This clonotype showed up many times. The CDR3 DNA sequence: TGTGCCAGCAGCTCTCCAGGGGCGAGTGAAAAACTGTTTTTT. Amino acid sequence: CASSSPGASEKLFF. The gene calls are TRBV28 and TRBJ1-4; TRBD1 might be the D (6 bases). V was clipped by 6 bases and J by 7 bases, with 15 bases between them. The CDR3 runs to 14 residues. CDR1 is MDHEN and CDR2 is SYDVKM in the germline V gene.

In its sample, this clonotype was seen a few times. The chain is built from TRBV4-1 and TRBJ1-4; D ambiguous. The V end lost 2 bases, the J end lost 8 bases, and 6 bases lay between the germline ends. In germline, CDR1 is MGHRA, CDR2 YSYEKL. The CDR3 consists of 12 residues. Written as DNA, the CDR3 is TGCGCCAGCAGCCAAACCCTCGAAAAACTGTTTTTT. It translates to CASSQTLEKLFF.

The chain combines TRBV29-1 with TRBJ2-5; D is perhaps TRBD2 (5 bases). CDR3 length equals 15 residues. The germline V gene has CDR1 SQVTM and CDR2 ANQGSEA. Deletions cut 0 bases from V and 5 bases from J, with 16 bases between. CDR3 residues: CSVEDVLGARETQYF. The CDR3, as DNA: TGCAGCGTTGAAGATGTATTGGGAGCCAGGGAGACCCAGTACTTC.

This clonotype was counted only a few times. V usage is TRBV7-2 and J usage is TRBJ1-2; 8 bases fit TRBD1. This CDR3 has 15 residues. Germline-derived CDR1 and CDR2 are SGHTA and FQGNSA. The V segment lost 3 bases and the J segment 7 bases; nucleotides outside the gene matches: 10. In DNA, the CDR3 is TGTGCCAGCAGCTTTGGACAGGGTTCATTGGGTGGCTACACCTTC. It is translated as CASSFGQGSLGGYTF. Together with reference TRBV7-2 and TRBJ1-2, the CDR3 gives the full variable domain: GAGVSQSPSNKVTEKGKDVELRCDPISGHTALYWYRQSLGQGLEFLIYFQGNSAPDKSGLPSDRFSAERTGGSVSTLTIQRTQQEDSAVYLCASSFGQGSLGGYTFGSGTRLTVV.

The J gene is TRBJ2-7, the V gene TRBV13; D perhaps matches TRBD2 (5 bases). Deletions cut 0 bases from V and 3 bases from J, with 6 bases between. The germline V gene encodes CDR1 PRHDT and CDR2 FYEKMQ (reference sequence). The CDR3 sequence is 13 residues long. CDR3 DNA: TGTGCCAGCAGCTTAGGAGGACTCTACGAGCAGTACTTC. Its protein is CASSLGGLYEQYF.

This clonotype is a singleton in its sample. The gene calls are TRBV7-3 and TRBJ2-5; weak D call: TRBD2 (5 bases). V lost 5 bases and J 4 bases, leaving 11 bases between the germline ends. Per the germline V gene, CDR1 is SGHTA and CDR2 is FQGTGA. The CDR3 loop spans 13 amino acids. This CDR3 is CASSRGAVETQYF. Written as DNA, the CDR3 is TGTGCCAGCAGCCGGGGAGCGGTAGAGACCCAGTACTTC. Looking up the rest from reference TRBV7-3 and TRBJ2-5 gives the full variable domain: GAGVSQTPSNKVTEKGKYVELRCDPISGHTALYWYRQSLGQGPEFLIYFQGTGAADDSGLPNDRFFAVRPEGSVSTLKIQRTERGDSAVYLCASSRGAVETQYFGPGTRLLVL.

In this sample, this clonotype turned up a few times. The rearrangement links TRBV6-5 to TRBJ1-2, with D tentatively TRBD1 (6 bases). The CDR3 runs 13 residues. V lost 7 bases and J 8 bases, leaving 17 bases between the germline ends. Germline CDR1 MNHEY, CDR2 SVGAGI. The CDR3 sequence is CASNKRGASGYTF. The CDR3 DNA is TGTGCCAGCAACAAAAGGGGGGCGTCGGGCTACACCTTC.

This chain uses TRBV12-3 or TRBV12-4 with TRBJ2-4, with D tentatively TRBD1 (6 bases). CDR3 length equals 17 residues. Trimming removed 5 bases from V and 1 base from J, with 18 bases in between. CDR3 sequence (DNA): TGTGCCAGCAGTCCTAGTACAGGGTTTGGGGCCAAAAACATTCAGTACTTC. Encoded protein: CASSPSTGFGAKNIQYF.

V and J are TRBV20-1 and TRBJ2-1, with 14 nucleotides matching TRBD2. The CDR3 runs to 20 residues. The J segment lost 4 bases and the V segment lost 3 bases, leaving 17 bases of the junction unmatched. Germline CDR1 reads DFQATT; CDR2 reads SNEGSKA (reference sequence). In DNA form, the CDR3 reads TGCAGTGCTAGCGCCCCCGGGACTAGCGGGGGTAAAAACAAATACAATGAGCAGTTCTTC. Protein: CSASAPGTSGGKNKYNEQFF.

This clonotype turned up a few times. J is TRBJ2-5 and V is TRBV5-1; D is uncertain. V was pared by 0 bases and J by 4 bases, with 7 bases between. CDR1 and CDR2 (germline): SGHRS, YFSETQ. The CDR3 is 13 residues long. The CDR3 DNA reads as TGCGCCAGCAGCTTGGTGAGTCGAGAGACCCAGTACTTC. Amino acids: CASSLVSRETQYF. The full variable domain, in which reference TRBV5-1 and TRBJ2-5 provide the parts outside the CDR3, is KAGVTQTPRYLIKTRGQQVTLSCSPISGHRSVSWYQQTPGQGLQFLFEYFSETQRNKGNFPGRFSGRQFSNSRSEMNVSTLELGDSALYLCASSLVSRETQYFGPGTRLLVL.

The rearrangement links TRBV27 to TRBJ1-1; 9 bases are a match to TRBD1. The CDR3 spans 14 residues. V dropped 8 bases and J dropped 2; count of bases not matched to a gene: 6. Germline CDR1 and CDR2: MNHEY and SMNVEV (reference sequence). The CDR3: CASGKGQGNTEAFF. The CDR3 bases are TGTGCCAGCGGAAAGGGACAGGGCAACACTGAAGCTTTCTTT.

This clonotype was observed a few times. Germline and junction disagree at one end, which may indicate a read error. The gene calls are TRBV7-7 and TRBJ2-1; perhaps TRBD1 as D (5 bases). This CDR3 comprises 16 residues. Germline V CDR1 and CDR2: SSHAT, FNYEAQ (reference sequence). The CDR3 DNA reads as TGTGCTAGCAGCTTAACCGACTCAGGGATGTACAATGAGCAGTTCTTC. It specifies CASSLTDSGMYNEQFF.

This clonotype was seen a handful of times. The gene calls are TRBV11-3 and TRBJ1-1; D unresolved. Germline V gene sequence: CDR1 SGHNT, CDR2 YENEEA. The CDR3 is 13 residues long. Trimming cost V 3 bases and J 0 bases, with 5 bases left between them. Here the CDR3 DNA reads TGTGCCAGCAGCTTGACGGTGAACACTGAAGCTTTCTTT. Translation: CASSLTVNTEAFF. Full variable domain (rest looked up from reference TRBV11-3 and TRBJ1-1): EAGVVQSPRYKIIEKKQPVAFWCNPISGHNTLYWYLQNLGQGPELLIRYENEEAVDDSQLPKDRFSAERLKGVDSTLKIQPAELGDSAVYLCASSLTVNTEAFFGQGTRLTVV.

This chain links TRBV7-2 with TRBJ1-5; the D is unclear. The CDR3 is 13 residues long. CDR1 is SGHTA, CDR2 FQGNSA, per germline. V lost 1 base and J lost 5, with 6 bases in between. This CDR3 reads CASSLDRYQPQHF. DNA for the CDR3: TGTGCCAGCAGCTTAGACAGATATCAGCCCCAGCATTTT.

The rearrangement joins TRBV6-2 or TRBV6-3 to TRBJ1-1; D is ambiguous. Looked up from germline, CDR1 is MNHEY and CDR2 is SVGEGT. The V gene lost 6 bases and the J gene lost 2 bases, with 7 bases spanning the gap. CDR3 length: 12 amino acids. The CDR3 region is CASRTINTEAFF. The DNA of the CDR3 is TGTGCCAGCAGAACGATCAACACTGAAGCTTTCTTT.

Concerning this clonotype itself: One end of the junction varies from germline; a read error may be responsible. The rearrangement uses TRBV7-6 and TRBJ2-7; D gene unclear. This CDR3 region has 13 residues. Germline lookup yields CDR1 SGHVS and CDR2 FNYEAQ. In DNA form, the CDR3 reads TGTGCCAGCAGCTTTGGTATGTCCTACGAGCAGCACTTC. Amino acid sequence: CASSFGMSYEQHF.